Listed below are T cell receptor beta chains from one sample, sequenced in a study of glioma-infiltrating T cells. Using its own MiXCR run on the multiplex PCR reads, TCRdb lists one record per CDR3 protein. The sample yields about 22,000 distinct CDR3 sequences, around 23% seen once. The sequenced sample was glioma tissue, nonneoplastic brain tissue, or PBMCs (not recorded which). These TCRs come from a human donor with low-grade glioma or glioblastoma, undergoing nonglioma brain surgery, or in good health (not recorded which). The CDR3 runs from the conserved cysteine through the conserved F or W. D genes are given only for firm matches. The size of a clone is reported for some rows only, either as once, few or many, or as a class for expanded clones.

size: many
V: TRBV15
length: 13
J: TRBJ2-7
D: -
CDR3: CATSRVPGYEQYF
DNA: TGTGCCACCAGCAGAGTTCCCGGCTACGAGCAGTACTTC

size: -
V: TRBV4-2
length: 16
J: TRBJ2-1
D: TRBD2
CDR3: CASSQDLAGVYNEQFF
DNA: TGTGCCAGCAGCCAAGATCTAGCGGGGGTTTACAATGAGCAGTTCTTC

size: medium-sized
V: TRBV24-1
length: 14
J: TRBJ2-1
D: -
CDR3: CATSDSLLSNEQFF
DNA: TGTGCCACCAGTGATAGTCTACTATCAAATGAGCAGTTCTTC

size: -
V: TRBV4-3
length: 17
J: TRBJ1-1
D: -
CDR3: CASSQDGGRTGNTEAFF
DNA: TGCGCCAGCAGCCAAGATGGGGGGCGGACGGGGAACACTGAAGCTTTCTTT

size: few
V: TRBV11-3
length: 14
J: TRBJ2-3
D: -
CDR3: CASSPGHSTDTQYF
DNA: TGTGCCAGCAGCCCGGGCCATAGCACAGATACGCAGTATTTT

size: many
V: TRBV7-2
length: 15
J: TRBJ2-5
D: TRBD1
CDR3: CASTDKGQKQETQYF
DNA: TGTGCCAGCACCGATAAGGGACAGAAGCAAGAGACCCAGTACTTC

size: few
V: TRBV18
length: 14
J: TRBJ2-5
D: TRBD1
CDR3: CASSPPGQGETQYF
DNA: TGTGCCAGCTCACCACCGGGACAGGGTGAGACCCAGTACTTC

size: -
V: TRBV18
length: 16
J: TRBJ2-3
D: TRBD1
CDR3: CASSPLGQGSTDTQYF
DNA: TGTGCCAGCTCACCACTGGGACAGGGGTCCACAGATACGCAGTATTTT

size: many
V: TRBV7-9
length: 12
J: TRBJ2-1
D: -
CDR3: CASSPPGNEQFF
DNA: TGTGCCAGCAGCCCCCCAGGGAATGAGCAGTTCTTC

size: many
V: TRBV7-2
length: 14
J: TRBJ2-5
D: -
CDR3: CASSLAGRRETQYF
DNA: TGTGCCAGCAGCTTAGCGGGGCGGAGGGAGACCCAGTACTTC

size: many
V: TRBV6-1
length: 15
J: TRBJ1-2
D: -
CDR3: CASSSLQTVSYGYTF
DNA: TGTGCCAGCAGTTCCCTCCAGACAGTCAGCTATGGCTACACCTTC

size: -
V: TRBV18
length: 15
J: TRBJ1-6
D: -
CDR3: CASSLIGQKNSPLHF
DNA: TGTGCCAGCTCATTAATTGGACAGAAGAATTCACCCCTCCACTTT

size: -
V: TRBV4-3
length: 14
J: TRBJ1-1
D: -
CDR3: CASSQGGDAGEAFF
DNA: TGCGCCAGCAGCCAAGGAGGGGACGCCGGTGAAGCTTTCTTT

size: many
V: TRBV27
length: 14
J: TRBJ1-3
D: -
CDR3: CASSLTPGKGTIYF
DNA: TGTGCCAGCAGTTTAACTCCGGGAAAAGGAACCATATATTTT

size: many
V: TRBV6-4
length: 14
J: TRBJ2-3
D: -
CDR3: CASSIQGGTDTQYF
DNA: TGTGCCAGCAGTATACAGGGAGGTACAGATACGCAGTATTTT

size: -
V: TRBV7-9
length: 18
J: TRBJ1-1
D: TRBD1
CDR3: CASSLGVNRGLLNTEAFF
DNA: TGTGCCAGCAGCTTAGGCGTTAACAGGGGATTGTTGAACACTGAAGCTTTCTTT

size: many
V: TRBV15
length: 16
J: TRBJ1-2
D: -
CDR3: CATSRAGQARNYGYTF
DNA: TGTGCCACCAGCAGAGCTGGGCAGGCTAGAAACTATGGCTACACCTTC

size: -
V: TRBV5-1
length: 15
J: TRBJ1-4
D: -
CDR3: CASSFVDRINEKLFF
DNA: TGCGCCAGCAGCTTCGTTGACAGGATAAATGAAAAACTGTTTTTT

size: medium-sized
V: TRBV7-2
length: 15
J: TRBJ1-5
D: -
CDR3: CASSLQTYSNQPQHF
DNA: TGTGCCAGCAGCTTACAGACTTATAGCAATCAGCCCCAGCATTTT

size: -
V: TRBV7-2
length: 16
J: TRBJ2-1
D: -
CDR3: CASSLVRRAHYNEQFF
DNA: TGTGCCAGCAGCTTAGTACGGAGGGCTCACTACAATGAGCAGTTCTTC

size: many
V: TRBV19
length: 12
J: TRBJ1-2
D: -
CDR3: CASSTRSYGYTF
DNA: TGTGCCAGTAGTACTCGGTCGTATGGCTACACCTTC

size: many
V: TRBV7-9
length: 11
J: TRBJ2-3
D: -
CDR3: CGGEIADTQYF
DNA: TGTGGAGGGGAGATCGCAGATACGCAGTATTTT

size: many
V: TRBV7-9
length: 11
J: TRBJ2-3
D: -
CDR3: CTSSLEDTQYF
DNA: TGTACCAGCAGCTTGGAGGATACGCAGTATTTT

size: many
V: TRBV4-3
length: 13
J: TRBJ1-5
D: -
CDR3: CASSQDQGQPQHF
DNA: TGCGCCAGCAGCCAAGATCAGGGTCAGCCCCAGCATTTT

size: many
V: TRBV15
length: 14
J: TRBJ2-7
D: -
CDR3: CATSRDRGEYEQYF
DNA: TGTGCCACCAGCAGAGACAGGGGAGAATACGAGCAGTACTTC

size: -
V: TRBV11-2
length: 14
J: TRBJ1-5
D: -
CDR3: CASSLPGFDEPQHF
DNA: TGTGCCAGCAGCTTACCCGGCTTCGACGAACCCCAGCATTTT

size: few
V: TRBV3-1
length: 15
J: TRBJ2-5
D: -
CDR3: CASSQGYREGETQYF
DNA: TGTGCCAGCAGCCAAGGGTACAGGGAGGGAGAGACCCAGTACTTC

size: many
V: TRBV28
length: 15
J: TRBJ1-5
D: -
CDR3: CASSFARHSNQPQHF
DNA: TGTGCCAGCAGTTTTGCACGTCATAGCAATCAGCCCCAGCATTTT

size: few
V: TRBV19
length: 13
J: TRBJ2-2
D: -
CDR3: CAGSGPNTGELFF
DNA: TGTGCCGGATCCGGGCCAAACACCGGGGAGCTGTTTTTT

size: medium-sized
V: TRBV6-1
length: 15
J: TRBJ1-1
D: TRBD1
CDR3: CASNPQGVENTEAFF
DNA: TGTGCCAGCAACCCCCAGGGGGTGGAGAACACTGAAGCTTTCTTT

size: once
V: TRBV3-1
length: 12
J: TRBJ2-3
D: -
CDR3: CASSQEDSREYF
DNA: TGTGCCAGCAGCCAAGAGGACTCTCGTGAGTATTTT

size: many
V: TRBV20-1
length: 14
J: TRBJ2-1
D: -
CDR3: CSAPLSGVYNEQFF
DNA: TGCAGTGCCCCGCTATCGGGGGTATACAATGAGCAGTTCTTC

size: many
V: TRBV28
length: 12
J: TRBJ1-2
D: -
CDR3: CASSTYRDGYTF
DNA: TGTGCCAGCAGTACCTACAGGGATGGCTACACCTTC

size: many
V: TRBV6-1
length: 14
J: TRBJ1-3
D: TRBD1
CDR3: CATLDRGHGNTIYF
DNA: TGTGCCACTCTAGACAGGGGGCATGGAAACACCATATATTTT

size: many
V: TRBV7-2
length: 15
J: TRBJ2-1
D: -
CDR3: CASSFPGLTYNEQFF
DNA: TGTGCCAGCAGCTTTCCAGGGTTAACCTACAATGAGCAGTTCTTC

size: many
V: TRBV10-3
length: 12
J: TRBJ1-1
D: -
CDR3: CAIRGSGAEAFF
DNA: TGTGCCATCAGGGGGAGCGGGGCTGAAGCTTTCTTT

size: many
V: TRBV15
length: 15
J: TRBJ2-7
D: -
CDR3: CATSIGAEPTYEQYF
DNA: TGTGCCACCAGCATTGGGGCAGAACCCACCTACGAGCAGTACTTC

size: once
V: TRBV6-1
length: 17
J: TRBJ1-3
D: TRBD1
CDR3: CTISEWDRESSGNTIYF
DNA: TGTACCATCAGTGAATGGGACAGGGAGTCCTCTGGGAACACCATATATTTT

size: few
V: TRBV19
length: 13
J: TRBJ1-5
D: -
CDR3: CASSREFNQPQHF
DNA: TGTGCCAGTTCCCGGGAATTCAATCAGCCCCAGCATTTT

size: -
V: TRBV25-1
length: 15
J: TRBJ2-3
D: -
CDR3: CASSQVSGRTDTQYF
DNA: TGTGCCAGCTCCCAAGTTTCCGGGCGCACAGATACGCAGTATTTT

size: many
V: TRBV20-1
length: 16
J: TRBJ2-3
D: TRBD2
CDR3: CSASSSGGSEAYTQYF
DNA: TGCAGTGCTAGTAGTAGCGGGGGGTCAGAGGCATATACGCAGTATTTT

size: -
V: TRBV12-3/TRBV12-4
length: 15
J: TRBJ2-3
D: TRBD2
CDR3: CASSLDGGARDTQYF
DNA: TGTGCCAGCAGTTTGGACGGGGGGGCCAGAGATACGCAGTATTTT

size: -
V: TRBV10-3
length: 16
J: TRBJ2-1
D: -
CDR3: CAISESGDLSYNEQFF
DNA: TGTGCCATCAGTGAGTCTGGGGATTTGTCCTACAATGAGCAGTTCTTC

size: many
V: TRBV20-1
length: 11
J: TRBJ2-7
D: -
CDR3: CSASNTYEQYF
DNA: TGCAGTGCTAGTAACACCTACGAGCAGTACTTC

size: many
V: TRBV20-1
length: 12
J: TRBJ2-3
D: TRBD1
CDR3: CSAAKGADTQYF
DNA: TGCAGTGCTGCCAAGGGGGCGGATACGCAGTATTTT

size: once
V: TRBV11-1
length: 15
J: TRBJ1-2
D: -
CDR3: CASSPIDRSDYGYTF
DNA: TGTGCCAGCAGCCCGATTGACAGGTCGGATTATGGCTACACCTTC

size: medium-sized
V: TRBV20-1
length: 9
J: TRBJ1-2
D: -
CDR3: CSARDLGAF
DNA: TGCAGTGCTAGAGATTTGGGGGCCTTC

size: many
V: TRBV6-2/TRBV6-3
length: 15
J: TRBJ2-2
D: -
CDR3: CASSYLGHHTGELFF
DNA: TGTGCCAGCAGTTATCTAGGACATCACACCGGGGAGCTGTTTTTT

size: many
V: TRBV28
length: 12
J: TRBJ1-1
D: -
CDR3: CASRGRYTEAFF
DNA: TGTGCCAGCAGGGGGCGGTACACTGAAGCTTTCTTT

size: many
V: TRBV7-2
length: 14
J: TRBJ1-1
D: TRBD1
CDR3: CASTRTGLNTEAFF
DNA: TGTGCCAGCACCCGGACAGGCTTGAACACTGAAGCTTTCTTT

size: few
V: TRBV7-9
length: 18
J: TRBJ2-5
D: -
CDR3: CASSLASTGTAPQETQYF
DNA: TGTGCCAGCAGCTTAGCCTCAACAGGAACGGCCCCTCAAGAGACCCAGTACTTC

size: -
V: TRBV7-2
length: 19
J: TRBJ2-3
D: -
CDR3: CASSWLLESFKQSTDTQYF
DNA: TGTGCCAGCAGCTGGTTACTGGAGAGCTTTAAACAAAGCACAGATACGCAGTATTTT

size: many
V: TRBV15
length: 16
J: TRBJ2-1
D: -
CDR3: CATSSGWGRVDNEQFF
DNA: TGTGCCACCAGCAGCGGTTGGGGGCGTGTCGACAATGAGCAGTTCTTC

size: many
V: TRBV28
length: 15
J: TRBJ1-4
D: -
CDR3: CASRREGWGNEKLFF
DNA: TGTGCCAGCAGAAGAGAGGGGTGGGGTAATGAAAAACTGTTTTTT

size: -
V: TRBV2
length: 16
J: TRBJ2-3
D: -
CDR3: CASSERGGNLGYTQYF
DNA: TGTGCCAGCAGTGAAAGGGGGGGGAACCTTGGATATACGCAGTATTTT

size: -
V: TRBV10-3
length: 15
J: TRBJ1-1
D: -
CDR3: CAIGLGTGMNTEAFF
DNA: TGTGCCATCGGTCTTGGAACGGGGATGAACACTGAAGCTTTCTTT

size: many
V: TRBV20-1
length: 12
J: TRBJ2-3
D: -
CDR3: CSAPRPGDTQYF
DNA: TGCAGTGCTCCGAGGCCTGGAGATACGCAGTATTTT

size: medium-sized
V: TRBV7-9
length: 14
J: TRBJ1-2
D: -
CDR3: CASSVLGRNYGYTF
DNA: TGTGCCAGCAGCGTATTAGGGCGGAACTATGGCTACACCTTC

size: many
V: TRBV6-2/TRBV6-3
length: 16
J: TRBJ2-7
D: TRBD1
CDR3: CASRTPGQGLSYEQYF
DNA: TGTGCCAGCAGGACCCCGGGACAGGGATTATCCTACGAGCAGTACTTC

size: many
V: TRBV6-1
length: 15
J: TRBJ1-6
D: TRBD1
CDR3: CASNDRGNNNSPLHF
DNA: TGTGCCAGCAACGACAGGGGGAATAATAATTCACCCCTCCACTTT